The source of this T cell receptor (beta chain) is a study of OX40 agonist ivuxolimab in advanced cancers. Study overall: Antecedent anti-PD-1, anti-PD-L1 or anti-CTLA-4 therapy was permissible, with 40% having received some.

Autoimmune disease history or systemic immunosuppression barred patients. The CDR3 runs 13 residues. V shed 1 base and J shed 4 bases, with 7 bases lying between them. Per germline, CDR1 SSHAT and CDR2 FNYEAQ (reference sequence). Notes on the study in general: Both blood CD4+ and CD8+ T cells showed clonal growth by week 6 at 0.1 to 3.0 mg/kg.

Some clones are missing from TCRdb's copy, which holds only in-frame ones; the method was immunoSEQ multiplex PCR. The sample records about 18,000 clones, roughly 91% being singletons. This clone was detected only a few times. The antigen is undetermined. The rearrangement joins TRBV7-7 to TRBJ1-1; no reliable D call. The specimen was CD4+ or CD8+ T cells sorted from blood, collected in a trial of the OX40 agonist ivuxolimab. The source is an adult with an advanced solid tumor such as melanoma, head and neck, liver or kidney cancer. The chain's CDR3 is CASSLDRTTEAFF. The CDR3 DNA reads as TGTGCCAGCAGCTTAGATCGGACCACTGAAGCTTTCTTT.